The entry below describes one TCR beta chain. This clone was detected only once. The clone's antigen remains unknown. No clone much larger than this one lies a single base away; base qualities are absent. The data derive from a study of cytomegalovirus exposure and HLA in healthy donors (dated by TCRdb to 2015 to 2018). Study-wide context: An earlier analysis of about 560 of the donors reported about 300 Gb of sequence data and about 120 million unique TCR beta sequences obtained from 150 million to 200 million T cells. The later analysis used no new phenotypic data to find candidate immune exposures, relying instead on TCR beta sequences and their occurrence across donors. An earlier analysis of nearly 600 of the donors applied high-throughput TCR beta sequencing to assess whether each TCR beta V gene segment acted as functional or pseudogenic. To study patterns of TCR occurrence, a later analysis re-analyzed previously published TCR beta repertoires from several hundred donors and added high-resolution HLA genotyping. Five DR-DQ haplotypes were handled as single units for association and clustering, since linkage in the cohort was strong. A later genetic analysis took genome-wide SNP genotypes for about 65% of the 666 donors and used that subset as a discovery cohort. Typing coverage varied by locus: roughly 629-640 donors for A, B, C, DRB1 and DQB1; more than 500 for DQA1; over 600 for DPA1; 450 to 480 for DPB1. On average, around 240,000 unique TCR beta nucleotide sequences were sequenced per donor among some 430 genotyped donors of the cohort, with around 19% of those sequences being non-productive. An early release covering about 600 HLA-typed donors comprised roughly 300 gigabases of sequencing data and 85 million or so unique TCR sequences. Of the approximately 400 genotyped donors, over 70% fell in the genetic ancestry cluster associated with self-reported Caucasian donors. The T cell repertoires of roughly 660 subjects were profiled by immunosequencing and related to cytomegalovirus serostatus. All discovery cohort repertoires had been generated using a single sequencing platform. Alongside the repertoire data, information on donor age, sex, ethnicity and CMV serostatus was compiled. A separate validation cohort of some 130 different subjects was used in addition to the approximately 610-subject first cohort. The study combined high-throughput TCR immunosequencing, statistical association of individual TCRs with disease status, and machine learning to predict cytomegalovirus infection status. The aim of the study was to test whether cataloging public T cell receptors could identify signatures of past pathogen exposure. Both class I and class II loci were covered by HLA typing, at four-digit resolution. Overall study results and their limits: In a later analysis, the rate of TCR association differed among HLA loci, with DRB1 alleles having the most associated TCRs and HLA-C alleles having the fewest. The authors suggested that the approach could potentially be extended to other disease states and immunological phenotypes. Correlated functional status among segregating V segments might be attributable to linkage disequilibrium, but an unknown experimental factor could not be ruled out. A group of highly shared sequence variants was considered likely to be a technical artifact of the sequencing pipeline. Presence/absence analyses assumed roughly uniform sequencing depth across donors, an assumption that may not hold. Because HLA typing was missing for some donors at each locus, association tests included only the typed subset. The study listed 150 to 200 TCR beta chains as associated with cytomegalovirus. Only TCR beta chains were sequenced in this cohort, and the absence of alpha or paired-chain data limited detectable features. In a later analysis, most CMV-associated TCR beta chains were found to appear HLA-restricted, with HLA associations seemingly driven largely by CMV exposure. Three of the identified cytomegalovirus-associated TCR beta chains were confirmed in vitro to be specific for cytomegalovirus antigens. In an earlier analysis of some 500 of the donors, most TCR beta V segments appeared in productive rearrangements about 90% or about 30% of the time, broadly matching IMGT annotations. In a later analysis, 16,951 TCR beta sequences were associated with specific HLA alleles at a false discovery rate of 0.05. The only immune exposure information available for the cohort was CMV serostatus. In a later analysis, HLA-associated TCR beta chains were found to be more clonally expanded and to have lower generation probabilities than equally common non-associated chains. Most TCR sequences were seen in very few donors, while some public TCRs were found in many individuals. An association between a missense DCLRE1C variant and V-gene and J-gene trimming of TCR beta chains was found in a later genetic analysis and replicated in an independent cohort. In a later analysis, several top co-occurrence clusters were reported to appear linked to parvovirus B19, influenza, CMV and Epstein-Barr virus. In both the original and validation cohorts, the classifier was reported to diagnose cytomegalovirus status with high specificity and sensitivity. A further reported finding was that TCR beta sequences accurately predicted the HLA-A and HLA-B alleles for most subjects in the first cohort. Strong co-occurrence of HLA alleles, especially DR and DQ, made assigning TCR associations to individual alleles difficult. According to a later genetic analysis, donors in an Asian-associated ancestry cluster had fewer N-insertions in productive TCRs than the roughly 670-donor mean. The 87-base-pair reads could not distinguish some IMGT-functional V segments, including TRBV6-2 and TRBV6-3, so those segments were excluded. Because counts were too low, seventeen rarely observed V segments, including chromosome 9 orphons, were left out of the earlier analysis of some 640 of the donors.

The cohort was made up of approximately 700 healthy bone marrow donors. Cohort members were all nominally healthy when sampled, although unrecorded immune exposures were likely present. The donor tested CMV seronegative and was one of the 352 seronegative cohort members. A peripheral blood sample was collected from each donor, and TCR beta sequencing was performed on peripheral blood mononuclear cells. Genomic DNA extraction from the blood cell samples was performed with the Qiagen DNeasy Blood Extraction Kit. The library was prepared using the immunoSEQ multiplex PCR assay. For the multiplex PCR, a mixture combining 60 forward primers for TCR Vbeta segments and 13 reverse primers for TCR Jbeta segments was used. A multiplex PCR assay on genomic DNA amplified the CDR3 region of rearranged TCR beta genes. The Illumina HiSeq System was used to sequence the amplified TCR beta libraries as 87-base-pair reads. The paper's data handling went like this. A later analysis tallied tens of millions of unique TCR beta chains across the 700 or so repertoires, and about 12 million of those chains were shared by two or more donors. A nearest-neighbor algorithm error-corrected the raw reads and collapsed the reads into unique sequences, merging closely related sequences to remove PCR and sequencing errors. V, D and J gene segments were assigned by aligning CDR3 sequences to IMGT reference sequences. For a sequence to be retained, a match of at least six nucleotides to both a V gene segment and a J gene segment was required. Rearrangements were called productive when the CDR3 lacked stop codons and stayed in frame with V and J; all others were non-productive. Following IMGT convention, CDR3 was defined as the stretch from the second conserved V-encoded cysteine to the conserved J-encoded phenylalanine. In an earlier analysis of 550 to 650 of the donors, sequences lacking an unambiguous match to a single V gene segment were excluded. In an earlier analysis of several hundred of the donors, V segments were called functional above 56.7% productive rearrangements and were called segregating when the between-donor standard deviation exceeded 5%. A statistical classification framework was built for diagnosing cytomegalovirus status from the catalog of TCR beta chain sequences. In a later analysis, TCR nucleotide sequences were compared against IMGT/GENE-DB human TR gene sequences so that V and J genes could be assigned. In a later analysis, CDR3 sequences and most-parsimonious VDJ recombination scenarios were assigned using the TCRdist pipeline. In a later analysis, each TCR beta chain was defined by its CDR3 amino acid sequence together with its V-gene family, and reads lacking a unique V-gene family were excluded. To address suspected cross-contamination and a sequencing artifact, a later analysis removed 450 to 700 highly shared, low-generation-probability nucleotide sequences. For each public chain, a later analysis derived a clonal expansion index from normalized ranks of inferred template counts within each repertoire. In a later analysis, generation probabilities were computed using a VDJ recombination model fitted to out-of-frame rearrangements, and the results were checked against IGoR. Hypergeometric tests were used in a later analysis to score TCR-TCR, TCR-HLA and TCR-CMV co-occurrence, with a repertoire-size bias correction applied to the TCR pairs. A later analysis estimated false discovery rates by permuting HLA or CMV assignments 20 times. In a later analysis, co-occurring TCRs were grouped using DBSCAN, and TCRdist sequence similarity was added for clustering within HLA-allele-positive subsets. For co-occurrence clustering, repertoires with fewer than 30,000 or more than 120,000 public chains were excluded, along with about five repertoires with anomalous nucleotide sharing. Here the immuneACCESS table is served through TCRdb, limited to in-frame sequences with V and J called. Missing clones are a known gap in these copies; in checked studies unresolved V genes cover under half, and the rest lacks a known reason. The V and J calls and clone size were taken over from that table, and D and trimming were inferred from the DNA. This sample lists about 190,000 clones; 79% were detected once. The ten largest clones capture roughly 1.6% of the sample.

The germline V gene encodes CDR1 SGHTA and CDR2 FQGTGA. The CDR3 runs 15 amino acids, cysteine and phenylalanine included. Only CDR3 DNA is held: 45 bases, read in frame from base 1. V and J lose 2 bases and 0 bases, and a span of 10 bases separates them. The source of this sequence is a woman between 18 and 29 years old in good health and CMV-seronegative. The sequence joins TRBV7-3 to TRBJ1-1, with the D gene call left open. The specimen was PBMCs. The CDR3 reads CASSLEEEMNTEAFF. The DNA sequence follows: TGTGCCAGCAGCTTAGAAGAGGAAATGAACACTGAAGCTTTCTTT.